The rows below give T cell receptor beta chains drawn from one sample of a study of response to subunit inactivated influenza vaccine. TCRdb re-derived calls from the RT-PCR reads in MiXCR, one entry per CDR3 protein. The sample has roughly 710,000 distinct CDR3 sequences; around 15% are singletons. Sample: PBMCs from blood, taken approximately 15 days before vaccination. The origin of the receptors is a man aged 50-60 years who received an inactivated influenza vaccine. The CDR3 runs from the conserved cysteine through the conserved F or W. A D gene is named only where the DNA matches it firmly. Expanded clones get a size class; other rows say once, few or many, or leave the size out.

>many|TRBD1|TRBV10-3|TRBJ1-2
TGTGCCATCAGTGACCCGGGACAGGGGGCTCAGGGCTACACCTTC
CAISDPGQGAQGYTF
>few|NA|TRBV2|TRBJ2-1
TGTGCCAGCAGTGACGGATTTACCTCCTACAATGAGCAGTTCTTC
CASSDGFTSYNEQFF
>few|TRBD1|TRBV4-3|TRBJ2-1
TGCGCCAGCAGCGCAGAGCGTCTACAGGGGAATGAGCAGTTCTTC
CASSAERLQGNEQFF
>NA|TRBD2|TRBV13|TRBJ2-1
TGTGCCAGCAGCCCCCCTGGACTAGCGGGAGTGAATGAGCAGTTCTTC
CASSPPGLAGVNEQFF
>NA|TRBD1|TRBV5-1|TRBJ1-5
TGCGCCAGCAGCTTGGATGAGGCAGGGGGTGAGCAGCCCCAGCATTTT
CASSLDEAGGEQPQHF
>NA|NA|TRBV5-1|TRBJ2-7
TGCGCCAGCAGCTTGGCTCCGGCAAGCTCCTACGAGCAGTACTTC
CASSLAPASSYEQYF
>few|TRBD2|TRBV7-2|TRBJ2-2
TGTGCCAGCAGCCCGGGGGGACTACACACCGGGGAGCTGTTTTTT
CASSPGGLHTGELFF
>NA|TRBD2|TRBV20-1|TRBJ2-7
TGCAGTGCTAGTCTACTAGCGGGGGAGTACGAGCAGTACTTC
CSASLLAGEYEQYF
>NA|NA|TRBV20-1|TRBJ1-3
TGCAGTGCTAGAGTTCCAGGGTCAGGAAACACCATATATTTT
CSARVPGSGNTIYF
>NA|TRBD1|TRBV5-6|TRBJ2-7
TGTGCCAGCAGCCTCGAGTGGGGACAGGGCGGCTACGAGCAGTACTTC
CASSLEWGQGGYEQYF
>NA|NA|TRBV5-6|TRBJ1-3
TGTGCCAGCAGCTTGAGTGGTTTCGAAGGAAACACCATATATTTT
CASSLSGFEGNTIYF
>NA|TRBD1|TRBV7-8|TRBJ1-5
TGTGCCAGCAGCCTACGGACAGGGGATAGCAATCAGCCCCAGCATTTT
CASSLRTGDSNQPQHF
>once|TRBD2|TRBV27|TRBJ2-7
TGTGCCAGCAGTTTAGTAGGCGGGGGGGCTTTCTACGAGCAGTACTTC
CASSLVGGGAFYEQYF
>NA|TRBD1|TRBV5-1|TRBJ1-6
TGCGCCAGCAGCTTGGTCGGGACAGCAGTTTCACCCCTCCACTTT
CASSLVGTAVSPLHF
>few|NA|TRBV11-2|TRBJ2-5
TGTGCCAGCAGCTTAGAGATTGGGACCCGACATTGGGAGACCCAGTACTTC
CASSLEIGTRHWETQYF
>NA|NA|TRBV28|TRBJ1-1
TGTGCCAGCAGTGGGGGACGGCAGAACACTGAAGCTTTCTTT
CASSGGRQNTEAFF
>many|NA|TRBV9|TRBJ1-3
TGTGCCAGCAGCGTAGGGACTTCTGGAAACACCATATATTTT
CASSVGTSGNTIYF
>few|TRBD1|TRBV20-1|TRBJ1-4
TGCAGTGCTAATTTAATGGGGACAGGGACTGAAAAACTGTTTTTT
CSANLMGTGTEKLFF
>many|NA|TRBV12-3/TRBV12-4|TRBJ1-1
TGTGCCAGCAGGCAGCGGGCTGAAGCTTTCTTT
CASRQRAEAFF
>many|TRBD2|TRBV4-1|TRBJ2-7
TGCGCCAGCAGCCCGGGACTAGCGACCTCCTACGAGCAGTACTTC
CASSPGLATSYEQYF
>few|NA|TRBV12-3/TRBV12-4|TRBJ1-2
TGTGCCAGCAGTTTGGGGGACATCTTCGGCTATGGCTACACCTTC
CASSLGDIFGYGYTF
>NA|TRBD1|TRBV5-6|TRBJ2-7
TGTGCCAGCACATACCGGGACAGGGAGGACGAGCAGTACTTC
CASTYRDREDEQYF
>few|TRBD2|TRBV14|TRBJ2-1
TGTGCCAGCAGCCAAGATTTGACTAGCTTTTCCAATGAGCAGTTCTTC
CASSQDLTSFSNEQFF
>few|NA|TRBV5-1|TRBJ1-6
TGCGCCAGCAGCTTGGTTGGGATCTCCGACCCCTATAATTCACCCCTCCACTTT
CASSLVGISDPYNSPLHF
>few|NA|TRBV14|TRBJ2-1
TGTGCCAGCAGCCACTTAGCATTCCATGAGCAGTTCTTC
CASSHLAFHEQFF
>few|TRBD2|TRBV30|TRBJ2-3
TGTGCCTGGACCTTAGCGGGGACCACAGATACGCAGTATTTT
CAWTLAGTTDTQYF
>few|NA|TRBV4-2|TRBJ1-5
TGTGCCAGCAGCCAAGATCTAACAGGTACTCAGCCCCAGCATTTT
CASSQDLTGTQPQHF
>few|NA|TRBV20-1|TRBJ1-1
TGCAGTGCTAGAGATGGACCGTCTATCGGTGAAGCTTTCTTT
CSARDGPSIGEAFF
>many|TRBD2|TRBV12-3/TRBV12-4|TRBJ2-3
TGTGCCAGCAGTGGCCTTAGCGGGGGGGCCGGTACTCCAAGCACAGATACGCAGTATTTT
CASSGLSGGAGTPSTDTQYF
>few|NA|TRBV4-2|TRBJ1-1
TGTGCCAGCAGCTCAGGAGGGGGAGGGACTGAAGCTTTCTTT
CASSSGGGGTEAFF
>NA|NA|TRBV20-1|TRBJ2-7
TGCAGTGCTAGACTCCGGTGGCACCCCGAGCAGTACTTC
CSARLRWHPEQYF
>few|NA|TRBV12-5|TRBJ2-7
TGTGCTAGTGGTGTCCCCGACAGCCTGACTTACGAGCAGTACTTC
CASGVPDSLTYEQYF
>few|TRBD1|TRBV6-4|TRBJ2-2
TGTGCCAGCAGTGATCGGACAGGGGCGCACGGGGAGCTGTTTTTT
CASSDRTGAHGELFF
>few|NA|TRBV28|TRBJ1-5
TGTGCCAGCAAATCCGGGGGCGTTAGCAATCAGCCCCAGCATTTT
CASKSGGVSNQPQHF
>many|TRBD1|TRBV20-1|TRBJ2-1
TGCAGTGCTAGTAGACAGGGTAGGGGCAATGAGCAGTTCTTC
CSASRQGRGNEQFF
>few|NA|TRBV9|TRBJ2-1
TGTGCCAGCAGCTCGAGGGGTGTATCAAATGAGCAGTTCTTC
CASSSRGVSNEQFF
>NA|NA|TRBV11-2|TRBJ1-2
TGTGCCAGCAGCTTAGATCTTATACAGGGAGGGGGCTACACCTTC
CASSLDLIQGGGYTF
>few|TRBD2|TRBV20-1|TRBJ2-1
TGCAGTGCTAGAAGTACTAGCGGAACCTACAATGAGCAGTTCTTC
CSARSTSGTYNEQFF
>NA|TRBD1|TRBV29-1|TRBJ2-3
TGCAGCGCCGGGACAGGGGGCTCAGATACGCAGTATTTT
CSAGTGGSDTQYF
>few|NA|TRBV5-4|TRBJ2-7
TGTGCCAGCAGCCTCCTTCCCTCCAGGGCCTACGAGCAGTACTTC
CASSLLPSRAYEQYF
>few|TRBD1|TRBV5-1|TRBJ2-6
TGCGCCAGCAGCCCCCAGACAGGGACCCTCTCTGGGGCCAACGTCCTGACTTTC
CASSPQTGTLSGANVLTF
>few|NA|TRBV25-1|TRBJ2-6
TGTGCCAGCAGTGAAGCACAGGGTAGCTCTGGGGCCAACGTCCTGACTTTC
CASSEAQGSSGANVLTF
>NA|TRBD2|TRBV18|TRBJ2-4
TGTGCCAGCTCACCACAGGGACAACTAGCGGGAGCGGGCATTCAGTACTTC
CASSPQGQLAGAGIQYF
>NA|NA|TRBV7-9|TRBJ2-1
TGTGCCAGCAGCTTGGTGAGCGGCTCCTACAATGAGCAGTTCTTC
CASSLVSGSYNEQFF
>few|TRBD1|TRBV4-3|TRBJ1-1
TGCGCCAGCAGCCACGTGGACAGGCCAAACACTGAAGCTTTCTTT
CASSHVDRPNTEAFF